These 2 T cell receptor beta chains came from one sample sequenced in a study of blood T cell repertoires in COVID-19. Here immunoSEQ multiplex PCR was the method, and the copy in TCRdb shows in-frame clones only, minus some. This table holds 200,000 to 250,000 clones, approximately 81% found once. The sample comprised PBMCs or T cells enriched from blood (not recorded which). These receptors were collected from a woman in her forties or fifties with acute COVID-19.

This clone was observed a handful of times. The rearrangement uses TRBV15 and TRBJ1-4; D gene ambiguous. The CDR3 spans 16 residues. Trimming removed 0 bases at V and 6 bases at J, with 14 bases between. Germline V gene sequence: CDR1 LNHNV, CDR2 YYDKDF (reference sequence). The DNA of the CDR3 is TGTGCCACCAGCAGAGATCAGGAGGGTATGGATGAAAAACTGTTTTTT. It yields the protein CATSRDQEGMDEKLFF.

This chain's CDR3 is CASSEQGSSPLHF. The CDR3 nucleotides read TGTGCCAGCAGTGAACAGGGGAGTTCACCCCTCCACTTT. This sequence joins TRBV6-1 and TRBJ1-6, with D perhaps matching TRBD1 (6 bases). Germline CDR1 is MNHNS and CDR2 is SASEGT. The CDR3 extends over 13 amino acids. V was cut by 2 bases and J by 9 bases, with 8 bases left in between.